A selection of T cell receptor beta chains follows, all from one sample in a study of blood T cell repertoires in COVID-19. TCRdb's copy holds only in-frame clones and misses some; the assay was immunoSEQ multiplex PCR. The sample shows hundreds of thousands of clones, 65% to 90% of them seen only once. The source material was peripheral blood. The receptors were gathered from a man aged 50-59 years with active or convalescent COVID-19. Each CDR3 is given with its conserved first and last residue. The D gene is left open where the match is weak. Size tells how often a clone was seen (once, few, many) or the class of an expanded clone, and some rows leave it out.

V: TRBV5-6; D: NA; length: 11; J: TRBJ2-7; size: NA; DNA: TGTGCCAGCAGCTTTCTCGACGAGCAGTACTTC; CDR3: CASSFLDEQYF
V: TRBV28; D: NA; length: 16; J: TRBJ1-5; size: NA; DNA: TGTGCCAGCAGTTTAGTAGGGACAACTAGCAATCAGCCCCAGCATTTT; CDR3: CASSLVGTTSNQPQHF
V: TRBV19; D: NA; length: 16; J: TRBJ1-1; size: once; DNA: TGTGCCAGTAGCCAAGGAAGGGCGGGGGCGAACACTGAAGCTTTCTTT; CDR3: CASSQGRAGANTEAFF
V: TRBV13; D: TRBD2; length: 16; J: TRBJ2-2; size: NA; DNA: TGTGCCAGCAGCGTGACCGGGACTAGGGGCACCGGGGAGCTGTTTTTT; CDR3: CASSVTGTRGTGELFF
V: TRBV9; D: TRBD1; length: 19; J: TRBJ1-5; size: NA; DNA: TGTGCCAGCAGCGCGGACCTTAACCAGGGGGACAGTTCGAATCAGCCCCAGCATTTT; CDR3: CASSADLNQGDSSNQPQHF
V: TRBV11-3; D: TRBD2; length: 15; J: TRBJ2-1; size: once; DNA: TGTGCCAGCAGCTTAGGGAGCGGGAGTTTGAGTGAGCAGTTCTTC; CDR3: CASSLGSGSLSEQFF
V: TRBV2; D: NA; length: 14; J: TRBJ2-1; size: NA; DNA: TGTGCCAGCAGCCGGACTGGTGGATACAATGAGCAGTTCTTC; CDR3: CASSRTGGYNEQFF
V: TRBV6-6; D: TRBD1; length: 15; J: TRBJ2-5; size: NA; DNA: TGTGCCAGCGGGGACAGGGCGAGCTTTCGCGAGACCCAGTACTTC; CDR3: CASGDRASFRETQYF
V: TRBV28; D: TRBD1; length: 15; J: TRBJ1-4; size: NA; DNA: TGTGCCAGCAGACAGCCCGGGACAGGGGTTGAAAAACTGTTTTTT; CDR3: CASRQPGTGVEKLFF
V: TRBV20-1; D: NA; length: 11; J: TRBJ2-7; size: NA; DNA: TGCAGTGCTAGTAGCGGCCACGAGCAGTACTTC; CDR3: CSASSGHEQYF
V: TRBV29-1; D: TRBD2; length: 15; J: TRBJ2-3; size: NA; DNA: TGCAGCGTTGGAAGGGGTAGCGGGAGAGTAGATACGCAGTATTTT; CDR3: CSVGRGSGRVDTQYF
V: TRBV28; D: NA; length: 15; J: TRBJ2-7; size: NA; DNA: TGTGCCAGCAGTTTGTCCCCGGGGATCTACGAGGAGCAGTACTTC; CDR3: CASSLSPGIYEEQYF
V: TRBV30; D: NA; length: 15; J: TRBJ2-6; size: once; DNA: TGTGCCTGGAGAAACATCCACTCTGGGGCCAACGTCCTGACTTTC; CDR3: CAWRNIHSGANVLTF
V: TRBV21-1; D: NA; length: 17; J: TRBJ1-5; size: NA; DNA: TGTGCCAGCAGCAAAAGGCGGCGACCCTCCGCGAATCAGCCCCAGCATTTT; CDR3: CASSKRRRPSANQPQHF
V: TRBV7-3; D: TRBD1; length: 15; J: TRBJ2-5; size: once; DNA: TGTGCCAGCAGCTTAAGCGGAGCAGGGGGCGAGACCCAGTACTTC; CDR3: CASSLSGAGGETQYF
V: TRBV9; D: TRBD1; length: 14; J: TRBJ2-1; size: NA; DNA: TGTGCCAGCAGCCCCGGGACAGGGTTCCCTGAGCAGTTCTTC; CDR3: CASSPGTGFPEQFF
V: TRBV2; D: NA; length: 13; J: TRBJ2-1; size: few; DNA: TGTGCCAGCAATGGTGTAGGAGAAAATGAGCAGTTCTTC; CDR3: CASNGVGENEQFF
V: TRBV3-1/TRBV3-2; D: NA; length: 17; J: TRBJ1-5; size: NA; DNA: TGTGCCAGCAGCCAATCAGGGCAAAGTTCGGGCAATCAGCCCCAGCATTTT; CDR3: CASSQSGQSSGNQPQHF
V: TRBV9; D: NA; length: 15; J: TRBJ1-2; size: NA; DNA: TGTGCCAGCAGCCCCGGCGGAGGGAGCGGCTATGGCTACACCTTC; CDR3: CASSPGGGSGYGYTF
V: TRBV5-4; D: NA; length: 13; J: TRBJ2-2; size: NA; DNA: TGTGCCAGCAGCTTGGACGGCACCGGGGAGCTGTTTTTT; CDR3: CASSLDGTGELFF
V: TRBV10-3; D: TRBD1; length: 16; J: TRBJ2-7; size: NA; DNA: TGTGCCATCAGTGGGGGGGAGGGACAGGGTAAAATCGAGCAGTACTTC; CDR3: CAISGGEGQGKIEQYF
V: TRBV27; D: TRBD2; length: 12; J: TRBJ2-1; size: NA; DNA: TGTGCCAGCAGATCGGGAGGTCGTGAGCAGTTCTTC; CDR3: CASRSGGREQFF
V: TRBV20-1; D: NA; length: 14; J: TRBJ1-1; size: NA; DNA: TGCAGTGCTAGTCGGAATAGTCTAGACCCTGAAGCTTTCTTT; CDR3: CSASRNSLDPEAFF
V: TRBV2; D: TRBD2; length: 16; J: TRBJ2-3; size: NA; DNA: TGTGCCAGCAGCACCTTGGCGGGAGGGCCGGGGGATACGCAGTATTTT; CDR3: CASSTLAGGPGDTQYF
V: TRBV5-1; D: TRBD2; length: 17; J: TRBJ2-7; size: NA; DNA: TGCGCCAGCAGCCTAGTCCCTCAGCGGGGCTTTTCCTACGAGCAGTACTTC; CDR3: CASSLVPQRGFSYEQYF
V: TRBV6-2/TRBV6-3; D: TRBD1; length: 15; J: TRBJ2-1; size: NA; DNA: TGTGCCAGCAGTTACCCGAGGACAGGTGATAATGAGCAGTTCTTC; CDR3: CASSYPRTGDNEQFF